This T cell receptor (beta chain) was profiled in a study of graft-versus-host responses after intestinal transplantation. As for the study in general: Every recipient underwent anti-thymocyte globulin induction, then tacrolimus and steroids for 3 to 4 years. Study results and caveats: Individuals carrying graft-donor T cell macrochimerism showed high graft-versus-host to host-versus-graft clonal ratios in allografts.

Comments on this clone: Antigen specificity is unknown.

Germline V gives CDR1 MNHNY, CDR2 SVGAGI (reference sequence). The length of the CDR3 is 13 residues. The V and J ends lost 9 bases and 0 bases, in that order; junction bases with no gene match: 1. Sequencing used immunoSEQ multiplex PCR; TCRdb keeps in-frame clones, though not all of them. Of 35,000 to 45,000 clones listed, over 75% are singletons. This sequence joins TRBV6-6 and TRBJ2-1; 8 bases fit TRBD2. This receptor was obtained from a human patient who received an intestinal transplant, so some T cells may come from the graft donor. The starting material was PBMCs, obtained 524 days after transplant. This CDR3 is CASSGVSYNEQFF. In DNA, the CDR3 is TGTGCCAGTAGCGGGGTCTCCTACAATGAGCAGTTCTTC.